This TCR beta chain was found in a study of shared clonotypes between healthy human individuals. V lost 4 bases, J lost 10 bases, and 17 bases lay in between. This CDR3 is built from 14 residues. Germline CDR1 is MDHEN and CDR2 is SYDVKM. Only in-frame clones appear in the TCRdb table, and some are missing; sequencing was by immunoSEQ multiplex PCR. The data contain around 330,000 clones, approximately 79% of them singletons. The authors divided CD4+ cells into CD45RA+ naive and CD45RA-negative memory subsets. Sequencing input: memory CD4+ T cells sorted from blood. This sample's subset: CD45RA-negative fraction. The clonotype originates from a man aged 25-45 years in good health. The chain joins TRBV28 to TRBJ2-1; D gene ambiguous. For the CDR3, the DNA is TGTGCCAGCAGTTCTCACATCCAAGCAGGCGAGCAGTTCTTC. Protein product: CASSSHIQAGEQFF.